This note documents a single TCR beta chain sequence. Enrolled through a virtual design, the participants were between roughly 18 and 90 years of age and came from under 25 US areas. Recovered status applied to Cohort 3 donors who had two consecutive negative PCRs. It also applied to those with clearance or with symptom resolution. The CDR3 has 16 residues. Germline CDR1 is PRHDT and CDR2 is FYEKMQ (reference sequence). The junction had 9 bases not matched to a gene; V was cut back by 5 bases and J by 4 bases. Data came from immunoSEQ multiplex PCR; TCRdb stores just in-frame clones and leaves some out. The sample has about 140,000 clones, 60% to 80% seen once. This entry is derived from a study of blood T cell repertoires in COVID-19.

The receptor's source is a woman in her forties or fifties who had recovered from COVID-19. Sequenced: PBMCs or T cells enriched from blood (not recorded which). The chain is built from TRBV13 and TRBJ2-2; 8 positions agree with TRBD1. The CDR3 spells CASSRRQGFVTGELFF. The CDR3 coding sequence is TGTGCCAGCAGCCGCAGACAGGGGTTTGTCACCGGGGAGCTGTTTTTT.